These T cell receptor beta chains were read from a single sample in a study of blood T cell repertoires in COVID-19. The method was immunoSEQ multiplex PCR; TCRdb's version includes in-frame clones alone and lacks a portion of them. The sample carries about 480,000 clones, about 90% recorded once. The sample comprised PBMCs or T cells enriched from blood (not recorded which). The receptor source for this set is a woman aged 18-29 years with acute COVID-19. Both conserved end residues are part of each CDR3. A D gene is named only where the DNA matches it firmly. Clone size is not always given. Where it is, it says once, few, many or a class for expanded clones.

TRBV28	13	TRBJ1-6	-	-	CASRGGQVSPLHF	TGTGCCAGCCGCGGGGGCCAAGTATCACCCCTCCACTTT
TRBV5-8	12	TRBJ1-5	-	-	CASQTGGQPQHF	TGTGCCAGCCAGACGGGGGGACAGCCCCAGCATTTT
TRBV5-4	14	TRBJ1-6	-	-	CASSFQGRSSPLHF	TGTGCCAGCAGCTTTCAGGGTAGGAGTTCACCCCTCCACTTT
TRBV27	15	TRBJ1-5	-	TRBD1	CASRTGGYSNQPQHF	TGTGCCAGCAGGACAGGGGGGTATAGCAATCAGCCCCAGCATTTT
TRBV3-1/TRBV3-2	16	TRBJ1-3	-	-	CASSPMITGPGNTIYF	TGTGCCAGCAGCCCGATGATAACAGGGCCTGGAAACACCATATATTTT
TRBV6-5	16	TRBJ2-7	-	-	CASSYTSASGSSEQYF	TGTGCCAGCAGTTACACGTCGGCGAGCGGATCAAGCGAGCAGTACTTC
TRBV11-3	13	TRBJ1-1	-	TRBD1	CASSLGTASEAFF	TGTGCCAGCAGCCTAGGGACAGCATCCGAAGCTTTCTTT
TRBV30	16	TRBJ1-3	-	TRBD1	CAWSVGTAISGNTIYF	TGTGCCTGGAGTGTCGGGACAGCAATCTCTGGAAACACCATATATTTT
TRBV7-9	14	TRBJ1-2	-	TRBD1	CASSLRRDRVGYTF	TGTGCCAGCAGCTTACGACGGGACAGGGTGGGCTACACCTTC
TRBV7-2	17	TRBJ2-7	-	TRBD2	CASSLSLLAGVVYEQYF	TGTGCCAGCAGCTTAAGTCTTTTAGCGGGAGTGGTCTACGAGCAGTACTTC
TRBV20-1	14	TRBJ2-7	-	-	CSASGGGPTYEQYF	TGCAGTGCTAGTGGGGGGGGCCCCACCTACGAGCAGTACTTC
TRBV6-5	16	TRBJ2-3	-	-	CASSYGVGTSTDTQYF	TGTGCCAGCAGTTACGGTGTGGGGACTAGCACAGATACGCAGTATTTT
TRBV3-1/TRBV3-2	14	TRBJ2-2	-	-	CASANSPLTGELFF	TGTGCCAGCGCCAACTCCCCGTTAACCGGGGAGCTGTTTTTT
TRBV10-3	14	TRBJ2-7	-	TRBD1	CAIRSVGQGDEQYF	TGTGCCATCAGGAGCGTCGGGCAGGGGGACGAGCAGTACTTC
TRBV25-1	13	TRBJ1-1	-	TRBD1	CASVGTVNTEAFF	TGTGCCAGCGTTGGGACAGTGAACACTGAAGCTTTCTTT
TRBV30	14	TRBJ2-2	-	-	CAWSTQANTGELFF	TGTGCCTGGAGCACACAGGCGAACACCGGGGAGCTGTTTTTT
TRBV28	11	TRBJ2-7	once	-	CASSPAYEQYF	TGTGCCAGCAGCCCCGCCTACGAGCAGTACTTC
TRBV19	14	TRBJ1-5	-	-	CASSIPGNNQPQHF	TGTGCCAGTAGTATCCCAGGGAACAATCAGCCCCAGCATTTT
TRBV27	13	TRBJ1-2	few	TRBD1	CASGTGGAGGYTF	TGTGCCAGCGGGACAGGGGGCGCCGGGGGCTACACCTTC
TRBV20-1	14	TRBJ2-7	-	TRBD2	CSASRLAGIYEQYF	TGCAGTGCTAGTAGACTAGCGGGGATTTACGAGCAGTACTTC
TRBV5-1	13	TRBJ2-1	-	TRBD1	CASSTTGWNEQFF	TGCGCCAGCAGCACGACAGGGTGGAATGAGCAGTTCTTC
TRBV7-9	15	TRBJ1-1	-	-	CASSYGVAGAEDAFF	TGTGCCAGCAGCTATGGGGTAGCGGGGGCGGAGGACGCTTTCTTT
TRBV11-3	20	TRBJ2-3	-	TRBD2	CASSLGGVRRPSGGTDTQYF	TGTGCCAGCAGCTTAGGCGGCGTACGTAGGCCTAGCGGGGGCACAGATACGCAGTATTTT
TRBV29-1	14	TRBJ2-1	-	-	CSVDVAGLPNEQFF	TGCAGCGTTGATGTGGCAGGGCTCCCTAATGAGCAGTTCTTC
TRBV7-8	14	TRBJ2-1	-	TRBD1	CASSNTGGRDEQFF	TGTGCCAGCAGCAACACAGGGGGCCGGGATGAGCAGTTCTTC
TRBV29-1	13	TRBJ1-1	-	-	CSVEVTEGTEAFF	TGCAGCGTTGAAGTTACGGAGGGAACTGAAGCTTTCTTT
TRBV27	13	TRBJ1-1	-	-	CASPETTGSEAFF	TGTGCCAGCCCTGAAACAACAGGGTCTGAAGCTTTCTTT
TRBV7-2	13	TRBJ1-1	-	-	CASSSQEHTEAFF	TGTGCCAGCAGCTCACAGGAACACACTGAAGCTTTCTTT
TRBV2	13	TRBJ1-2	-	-	CASSLDWAAGYTF	TGTGCCAGCAGCTTGGACTGGGCAGCTGGCTACACCTTC
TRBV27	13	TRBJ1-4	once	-	CASSLFRNEKLFF	TGTGCCAGCAGTTTATTCAGGAATGAAAAACTGTTTTTT
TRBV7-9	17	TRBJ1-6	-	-	CASSSEGGTSYNSPLHF	TGTGCCAGCAGCTCCGAGGGGGGGACCTCCTATAATTCACCCCTCCACTTT
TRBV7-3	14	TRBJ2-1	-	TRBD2	CASSRGGAIDEQFF	TGTGCCAGCAGCCGCGGGGGGGCGATCGATGAGCAGTTCTTC
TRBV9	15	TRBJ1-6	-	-	CASSVVWSSNSPLHF	TGTGCCAGCAGCGTAGTATGGAGTTCTAATTCACCCCTCCACTTT
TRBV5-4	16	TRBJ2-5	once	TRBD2	CASSLLADTVLGTQYF	TGTGCCAGCAGCTTGCTAGCGGACACAGTTCTGGGGACCCAGTACTTC
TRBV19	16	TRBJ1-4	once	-	CASRGGLPETNEKLFF	TGTGCCAGTAGGGGAGGACTCCCGGAAACTAATGAAAAACTGTTTTTT
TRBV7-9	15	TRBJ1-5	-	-	CASSSGMGSNQPQHF	TGTGCCAGCAGCTCAGGGATGGGTAGCAATCAGCCCCAGCATTTT
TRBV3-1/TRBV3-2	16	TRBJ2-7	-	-	CASSQDGGISSYEQYF	TGTGCCAGCAGCCAAGATGGGGGCATTAGCTCCTACGAGCAGTACTTC
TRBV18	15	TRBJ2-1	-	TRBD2	CASSPRLAGGSEQFF	TGTGCCAGCTCACCACGGCTAGCGGGAGGCAGTGAGCAGTTCTTC
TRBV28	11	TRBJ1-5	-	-	CASSIRQPQHF	TGTGCCAGCAGTATACGGCAGCCCCAGCATTTT
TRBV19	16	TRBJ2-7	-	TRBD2	CASSFGLAQTSYEQYF	TGTGCCAGTAGTTTCGGACTAGCGCAGACCTCCTACGAGCAGTACTTC
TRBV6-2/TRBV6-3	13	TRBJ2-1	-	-	CASSTSARGEQFF	TGTGCCAGCAGTACCTCGGCTAGGGGGGAGCAGTTCTTC
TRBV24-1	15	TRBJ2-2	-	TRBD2	CATSDGTSGSGELFF	TGTGCCACCAGTGACGGGACTAGCGGTTCCGGGGAGCTGTTTTTT
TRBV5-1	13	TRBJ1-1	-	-	CASSRGLNTEAFF	TGCGCCAGCAGCAGGGGCCTGAACACTGAAGCTTTCTTT
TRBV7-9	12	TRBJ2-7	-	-	CASSLQGSEQYF	TGTGCCAGCAGCCTTCAGGGGAGCGAGCAGTACTTC
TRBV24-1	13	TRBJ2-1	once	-	CATSDRLAREQFF	TGTGCCACCAGTGATAGGCTAGCTCGCGAGCAGTTCTTC
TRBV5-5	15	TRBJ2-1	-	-	CASSLAHRGWGTQFF	TGTGCCAGCAGCTTGGCCCATAGGGGGTGGGGGACCCAGTTCTTC
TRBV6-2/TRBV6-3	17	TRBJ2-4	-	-	CASSYGGYTSAKNIQYF	TGTGCCAGCAGTTACGGGGGGTACACCTCGGCCAAAAACATTCAGTACTTC
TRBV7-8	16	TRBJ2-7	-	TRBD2	CASSSDNSGSVYEQYF	TGTGCCAGCAGCTCCGACAATAGCGGGAGTGTGTACGAGCAGTACTTC
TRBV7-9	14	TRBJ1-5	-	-	CASSLVQRDQPQHF	TGTGCCAGCAGCTTAGTGCAGCGGGATCAGCCCCAGCATTTT
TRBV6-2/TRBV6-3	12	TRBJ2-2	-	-	CASSFYTGELFF	TGTGCCAGCAGTTTCTATACCGGGGAGCTGTTTTTT
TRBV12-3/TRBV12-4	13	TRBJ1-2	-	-	CASSLDSNYGYTF	TGTGCCAGCAGTTTGGACAGTAACTATGGCTACACCTTC
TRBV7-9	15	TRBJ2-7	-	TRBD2	CASSSPGLRSTEQYF	TGTGCCAGCAGCTCCCCGGGACTAAGATCTACTGAGCAGTACTTC
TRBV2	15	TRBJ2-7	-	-	CASSVVETRGWGQYF	TGTGCCAGCAGTGTGGTAGAAACCAGGGGATGGGGGCAGTACTTC
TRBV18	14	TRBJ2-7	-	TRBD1	CASSKDRFILEQYF	TGTGCCAGCTCAAAGGACAGGTTCATTCTCGAGCAGTACTTC
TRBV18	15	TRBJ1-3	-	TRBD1	CASSRDRVVGNTIYF	TGTGCCAGCTCGCGGGACAGGGTGGTTGGAAACACCATATATTTT
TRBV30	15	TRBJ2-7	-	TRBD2	CAWSVGLAGAYEQYF	TGTGCCTGGAGTGTCGGACTAGCGGGCGCCTACGAGCAGTACTTC
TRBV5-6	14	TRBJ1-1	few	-	CASSFIQENTEAFF	TGTGCCAGCAGCTTTATACAGGAGAACACTGAAGCTTTCTTT
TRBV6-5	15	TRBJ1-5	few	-	CASRFRGESNQPQHF	TGTGCCAGCAGATTCCGGGGGGAGAGCAATCAGCCCCAGCATTTT
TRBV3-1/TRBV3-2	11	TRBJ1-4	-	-	CASSQAGRVFF	TGTGCCAGCAGCCAAGCTGGGAGGGTGTTTTTT
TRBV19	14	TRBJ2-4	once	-	CASSIDWEKNIQYF	TGTGCCAGTAGTATAGATTGGGAGAAAAACATTCAGTACTTC